This T cell receptor (beta chain) was documented in a study of glioma-infiltrating T cells. The CDR3 contains 17 residues. J gave up 6 bases and V 5 bases, and 10 bases lay outside the gene matches. CDR1 and CDR2 from the germline V gene are LNHDA and SQIVND (reference sequence). TCR alpha and beta CDR3 regions were amplified from RNA using iRepertoire nested multiplex PCR. For one-step reverse transcription and amplification, about 90-400 ng of tissue mRNA or PBMC total RNA was used. TCRdb reprocessed the multiplex PCR reads with MiXCR, giving one entry per CDR3 protein. The sample lists around 130,000 distinct CDR3 sequences, 24% seen once, with roughly a quarter in the top ten. Findings and limits, study-wide: Tissue-blood divergence was below expectation in non-neoplastic patients, above in gliomas. CDR3 overlap between tissue and blood was very small.

About this clonotype: The antigen is undetermined.

This receptor was identified in a human donor with low-grade glioma or glioblastoma, undergoing nonglioma brain surgery, or in good health (not recorded which). This chain links TRBV19 with TRBJ2-5, with 15 bases matching TRBD2. Sequenced material: glioma tissue, nonneoplastic brain tissue, or PBMCs (not recorded which). The CDR3 DNA reads TGTGCCAGTAGTTCCCGGACTAGCGGGGGGGTTGCGAAGACCCAGTACTTC. It is translated as CASSSRTSGGVAKTQYF.